A selection of T cell receptor beta chains follows, all from one sample in a study of CD8 T cells in ankylosing spondylitis. TCRdb re-called the 5' RACE reads through MiXCR, storing one row per CDR3 protein. The sample gives some 840,000 distinct CDR3 sequences, about an eighth of which show up once; around 0.51% is in the top ten. Sequencing input: blood, either unsorted or a sorted T cell fraction (not recorded which). The receptors originated from a male donor with ankylosing spondylitis. The CDR3 runs from the conserved cysteine through the conserved F or W. The D gene is left open where the match is weak. The listing skips clone size in some rows; elsewhere it reads once, few, many or a size class.

CDR3 protein: CGHQPQHF; V gene: TRBV6-1; clone size: few; J gene: TRBJ1-5; D gene: NA
CDR3 protein: CASSLWKANVLTF; V gene: TRBV7-2; clone size: NA; J gene: TRBJ2-6; D gene: NA
CDR3 protein: CSARSQTYNEQFF; V gene: TRBV20-1; clone size: NA; J gene: TRBJ2-1; D gene: NA
CDR3 protein: CASKGGLAGGEQYF; V gene: TRBV5-1; clone size: NA; J gene: TRBJ2-7; D gene: TRBD2
CDR3 protein: CASSKGQGSLGATNEKLFF; V gene: TRBV5-1; clone size: many; J gene: TRBJ1-4; D gene: TRBD1
CDR3 protein: CASSRGSVLSGGETQYF; V gene: TRBV5-1; clone size: NA; J gene: TRBJ2-5; D gene: NA
CDR3 protein: CSVSDLLGELFF; V gene: TRBV29-1; clone size: NA; J gene: TRBJ2-2; D gene: NA
CDR3 protein: CASSLGPGQAGGYTF; V gene: TRBV5-1; clone size: few; J gene: TRBJ1-2; D gene: TRBD1
CDR3 protein: CSARDSPWDNSYEQYF; V gene: TRBV20-1; clone size: NA; J gene: TRBJ2-7; D gene: NA
CDR3 protein: CSASPEPLHEQYF; V gene: TRBV20-1; clone size: few; J gene: TRBJ2-7; D gene: NA
CDR3 protein: CASSQEGTGVGNEQFF; V gene: TRBV4-3; clone size: NA; J gene: TRBJ2-1; D gene: TRBD1
CDR3 protein: CSAPGGGGRETQYF; V gene: TRBV20-1; clone size: few; J gene: TRBJ2-5; D gene: TRBD2
CDR3 protein: CSARVVAGDPGDTQYF; V gene: TRBV20-1; clone size: NA; J gene: TRBJ2-3; D gene: TRBD2
CDR3 protein: CSAEPLDRQGYGYTF; V gene: TRBV20-1; clone size: few; J gene: TRBJ1-2; D gene: NA
CDR3 protein: CSATAGGGLVGYTF; V gene: TRBV20-1; clone size: NA; J gene: TRBJ1-2; D gene: TRBD1
CDR3 protein: CAISGDSDGAYGYTF; V gene: TRBV10-3; clone size: many; J gene: TRBJ1-2; D gene: TRBD1
CDR3 protein: CATAGGYNSPLHF; V gene: TRBV7-6; clone size: few; J gene: TRBJ1-6; D gene: NA
CDR3 protein: CASSQDWGPWEKLFF; V gene: TRBV4-3; clone size: few; J gene: TRBJ1-4; D gene: NA
CDR3 protein: CSASGRARREQYF; V gene: TRBV20-1; clone size: NA; J gene: TRBJ2-7; D gene: TRBD2
CDR3 protein: CASSFDEGEQFF; V gene: TRBV5-1; clone size: NA; J gene: TRBJ2-1; D gene: NA
CDR3 protein: CASTPGANVLTF; V gene: TRBV2; clone size: NA; J gene: TRBJ2-6; D gene: NA